Below, 32 T cell receptor beta chains from the same sample are listed, as sequenced in a study of shared clonotypes between healthy human individuals. Clones were read by immunoSEQ multiplex PCR, and TCRdb kept only the in-frame ones, dropping some. This sample carries 2 million to 3 million clones, under 95% of them seen once, and the ten largest clones take more than 0.35%. The material sequenced was naive CD4+ T cells from PBMCs. Subset in this sample: CD45RA+ positively selected. The source is a man in his late teens or twenties in good health. Some clones in this sample may be carry-over from other donors' samples.

V usage is TRBV7-8 and J usage is TRBJ2-1; TRBD2 agrees at 10 bases. The CDR3 consists of 16 residues. CDR1 SGHVS and CDR2 FQNEAQ come from the germline V gene. With 4 bases clipped from V and 4 bases from J, the junction kept 7 bases outside the gene matches. The CDR3 is CASSSVALAGYNEQFF. Written as DNA, the CDR3 is TGTGCCAGCAGCTCAGTGGCACTAGCGGGATACAATGAGCAGTTCTTC. Based on the CDR3 plus reference TRBV7-8 and TRBJ2-1, the full variable domain is GAGVSQSPRYKVAKRGQDVALRCDPISGHVSLFWYQQALGQGPEFLTYFQNEAQLDKSGLPSDRFFAERPEGSVSTLKIQRTQQEDSAVYLCASSSVALAGYNEQFFGPGTRLTVL.

This chain connects TRBV7-9 to TRBJ2-3; maybe TRBD1 (5 bases). Trimming removed 6 bases at V and 0 bases at J, with 10 bases between. Germline-derived CDR1 and CDR2 are SEHNR and FQNEAQ (reference sequence). The CDR3 length is 14 residues. CDR3 in amino acids: CASSPRVSTDTQYF. The CDR3 DNA sequence: TGTGCCAGCAGTCCCAGGGTGAGCACAGATACGCAGTATTTT.

To note about this clone: This specimen includes other DNA sequences encoding the same CDR3. V is TRBV7-9 and J is TRBJ1-5; D gene uncertain. The germline V gene encodes CDR1 SEHNR and CDR2 FQNEAQ (reference sequence). The V and J ends lost 1 base and 3 bases respectively, with 1 base between them. The CDR3 sequence is 12 residues long. The CDR3 nucleotides are TGTGCCAGCAGCTTAGACAATCAGCCCCAGCATTTT. This codes for CASSLDNQPQHF.

This chain uses TRBV25-1 with TRBJ2-7, with D hard to call. With 1 base removed from V and 4 bases from J, the gap between germline ends came to 11 bases. CDR1 MGHDK and CDR2 SYGVNS come from the germline V gene. The CDR3 consists of 14 residues. Here the CDR3 DNA reads TGTGCCAGCAGTGAATCGCGAAGTCGTTACGAGCAGTACTTC. Translation: CASSESRSRYEQYF.

The DNA for the CDR3 is TGCGCCAGCAGCCGACGCCCCGGGGGATCGCAAGAGACCCAGTACTTC. Encoded protein: CASSRRPGGSQETQYF. V and J are TRBV4-3 and TRBJ2-5; TRBD2 might be the D (6 bases). The CDR3 loop spans 16 amino acids. The germline V and J ends were trimmed by 4 bases and 2 bases, with 17 bases remaining between them. CDR1 is LGHNA and CDR2 is YSLEER in the germline V gene.

This chain uses TRBV19 with TRBJ1-3; tentative D call: TRBD1 (6 bases). Germline CDR1 is LNHDA and CDR2 is SQIVND (reference sequence). Trimming took off 8 bases at V and 2 bases at J, with 13 bases between the two ends. This CDR3 is 14 amino acids long. CDR3 protein: CASQTGSPGNTIYF. The CDR3 DNA is TGTGCCAGTCAAACAGGGTCGCCTGGAAACACCATATATTTT.

In its sample, this clone was seen a few times. Other nucleotide sequences from this sample produce the same CDR3. The V call is TRBV7-9, the J call TRBJ2-1; no firm D call. CDR1 is SEHNR and CDR2 is FQNEAQ in the germline V gene (reference sequence). The CDR3 is 13 amino acids. Trimming took off 1 base at V and 3 bases at J, with 4 bases between the two ends. For the CDR3, the DNA is TGTGCCAGCAGCTTAGGTAGCTACAATGAGCAGTTCTTC. It translates to CASSLGSYNEQFF.

Details on this clone: Other DNA variants within this sample encode the same CDR3. The genes are TRBV9 and TRBJ2-7; D is unresolved. This CDR3 contains 14 residues. Trimming cost V 0 bases and J 4 bases, with 11 bases left between them. Germline values: CDR1 SGDLS, CDR2 YYNGEE. The DNA for the CDR3 is TGTGCCAGCAGCGTAGTAGCAGGAACTTACGAGCAGTACTTC. Its translation: CASSVVAGTYEQYF.

The chain employs TRBV11-3 and TRBJ1-1, with D perhaps matching TRBD1 (5 bases). CDR3 length: 13 amino acids. The V end was cut by 5 bases, the J end by 7 bases, with 14 bases between. Germline V CDR1 and CDR2: SGHNT, YENEEA. For the CDR3, the DNA is TGTGCCAGCAGCCAGTTGCCGGGGCTTGAAGCTTTCTTT. Encoded protein: CASSQLPGLEAFF.

The rearrangement links TRBV5-6 to TRBJ2-1; the D gene is possibly TRBD2 (6 bases). V shed 4 bases and J shed 7 bases, with 12 bases lying between them. The CDR3 loop spans 13 amino acids. Germline assignment: CDR1 SGHDT and CDR2 YYEEEE. CDR3 DNA: TGTGCCAGCAGCATGGCGGGGTTTAATGAGCAGTTCTTC. Translation: CASSMAGFNEQFF.

This chain connects TRBV7-9 to TRBJ2-4, with TRBD1 as a possible D gene (5 bases). From germline, CDR1 is SEHNR and CDR2 FQNEAQ (reference sequence). The CDR3 contains 13 residues. Trimming removed 5 bases at V and 5 bases at J, with 10 bases between. CDR3 in DNA: TGTGCCAGCAGCACCGACAGACAAAACATTCAGTACTTC. It codes for CASSTDRQNIQYF.

V usage is TRBV6-6 and J usage is TRBJ2-1; 10 bases are a match to TRBD2. CDR1 is MNHNY and CDR2 is SVGAGI in the germline V gene (reference sequence). The length of the CDR3 is 13 residues. Trimming removed 6 bases from V and 8 bases from J; junction bases left unmatched: 4. CDR3 DNA: TGTGCCAGCAGCTGGACTAGCGGCTATGAGCAGTTCTTC. Its translation is CASSWTSGYEQFF.

This CDR3 is CASSSPQGANTEAFF. The CDR3 DNA reads TGTGCCAGCAGTTCCCCACAGGGGGCCAACACTGAAGCTTTCTTT. The chain combines TRBV28 with TRBJ1-1; TRBD1 agrees at 9 bases. Germline loops: CDR1 MDHEN, CDR2 SYDVKM. The V and J ends lost 4 bases and 2 bases, in that order; junction bases with no gene match: 5. The CDR3 sequence is 15 residues long.

This chain links TRBV7-9 with TRBJ1-4; D is perhaps TRBD1 (5 bases). Trimming removed 1 base from V and 9 bases from J, with 12 bases in between. The germline V gene has CDR1 SEHNR and CDR2 FQNEAQ (reference sequence). The CDR3 consists of 14 residues. CDR3 in amino acids: CASSLEGDSQKLFF. The DNA of the CDR3 is TGTGCCAGCAGCTTAGAAGGTGACAGTCAAAAACTGTTTTTT.

This chain links TRBV5-1 with TRBJ1-2; D is unclear. The V end lost 2 bases, the J end lost 8 bases, and 13 bases lay between the germline ends. The CDR3 has 13 residues. The germline gives CDR1 SGHRS, CDR2 YFSETQ. The chain's CDR3 is CASSLLGESGYTF. In nucleotides, the CDR3 is TGCGCCAGCAGCTTATTGGGTGAAAGCGGCTACACCTTC.

The V call is TRBV6-5, the J call TRBJ2-7; 7 bases line up with TRBD2. With 5 bases clipped from V and 3 bases from J, the junction kept 7 bases outside the gene matches. Germline V gene lookup returns CDR1 MNHEY and CDR2 SVGAGI. The CDR3 runs 14 residues. Written as DNA, the CDR3 is TGTGCCAGCAGTCAATCAGGGACTAACTACGAGCAGTACTTC. Translated, it gives CASSQSGTNYEQYF.

The chain employs TRBV18 and TRBJ1-2; D might be TRBD1 (5 bases). CDR3 size: 14 residues. Germline CDR1 and CDR2: KGHSH and LQKENI. Trimming took 1 base from V and 6 from J, leaving 12 bases between them. This chain's CDR3 is CASSPRGSDNGYTF. The CDR3 DNA sequence: TGTGCCAGCTCACCACGGGGGTCAGACAATGGCTACACCTTC.

The chain employs TRBV14 and TRBJ1-2, with TRBD1 matching over 7 bases. The germline gives CDR1 SGHDN, CDR2 FVKESK. This CDR3 spans 14 amino acids. The trim removed 6 bases at V and 2 bases at J, leaving 6 bases unmatched. CDR3 nucleotide sequence: TGTGCCAGCAGTCGCAGGGGGGAAAACTATGGCTACACCTTC. This codes for CASSRRGENYGYTF.

As to this clone: The identical CDR3 is also encoded by other nucleotide sequences in the sample. V and J are TRBV9 and TRBJ2-1; D uncertain. From germline, CDR1 is SGDLS and CDR2 YYNGEE. V was cut by 0 bases and J by 2 bases, with 6 bases left in between. The CDR3 runs 14 residues. This CDR3 is CASSVGPPYNEQFF. CDR3 nucleotides: TGTGCCAGCAGCGTAGGTCCCCCCTACAATGAGCAGTTCTTC.

The V gene is TRBV9, the J gene TRBJ1-1; perhaps TRBD1 as D (6 bases). Trimming took 0 bases from V and 2 from J, leaving 14 bases between them. The CDR3 runs 16 residues. In germline, CDR1 is SGDLS, CDR2 YYNGEE. The CDR3 region is CASSVVGGTINTEAFF. As DNA, the CDR3 is TGTGCCAGCAGCGTAGTGGGGGGCACAATAAACACTGAAGCTTTCTTT.

J is TRBJ2-1 and V is TRBV7-2; D is uncertain. The CDR3 has 15 residues. Between the trimmed V and J ends, which lost 5 bases and 6 bases, there was a span of 17 bases. Germline values: CDR1 SGHTA, CDR2 FQGNSA. The CDR3 protein is CASSRGRTLVNEQFF. In DNA form, the CDR3 reads TGTGCCAGCAGCCGCGGACGCACCTTAGTCAATGAGCAGTTCTTC.

The chain uses TRBV25-1 and TRBJ1-6; tentatively, D is TRBD1 (5 bases). Trimming cost V 8 bases and J 10 bases, with 15 bases left between them. The CDR3 is 13 residues long. Germline V gives CDR1 MGHDK, CDR2 SYGVNS. The CDR3 DNA follows: TGTGCCAGCCGATATGGGGGAGGGTCACCCCTCCACTTT. It encodes CASRYGGGSPLHF.

The chain employs TRBV2 and TRBJ2-1; TRBD2 agrees at 11 bases. CDR3 length: 15 residues. From germline, CDR1 is SNHLY and CDR2 FYNNEI. The V and J ends lost 9 bases and 10 bases, in that order; junction bases with no gene match: 14. The CDR3 DNA sequence: TGTGCCAGGGCCCCACTAGCGGGAGCCGGGCGGGAGCAGTTCTTC. It codes for CARAPLAGAGREQFF.

The chain carries TRBV27 and TRBJ2-1; D might be TRBD2 (5 bases). V lost 2 bases to trimming and J lost 0 bases, with 8 bases between them. The CDR3 is 15 residues long. Germline CDR1 reads MNHEY; CDR2 reads SMNVEV (reference sequence). CDR3 DNA: TGTGCCAGCAGTTTAAAAGCGGACTCCTACAATGAGCAGTTCTTC. Its protein product is CASSLKADSYNEQFF.

The rearrangement uses TRBV27 and TRBJ1-1; 8 bases map to TRBD1. CDR1 is MNHEY, CDR2 SMNVEV, per germline (reference sequence). V lost 1 base and J lost 5; bases outside the gene matches: 12. CDR3 length equals 17 residues. Here the CDR3 DNA reads TGTGCCAGCAGTTTATTTAGGCGGCAGGGGGCGCGTACTGAAGCTTTCTTT. This codes for CASSLFRRQGARTEAFF.

This clone occurred once. J is TRBJ2-5 and V is TRBV5-1, with TRBD1 as a possible D gene (5 bases). V lost 4 bases, J lost 4 bases, and 17 bases lay in between. Per germline, CDR1 SGHRS and CDR2 YFSETQ. CDR3 size: 15 residues. The CDR3: CASSTAAGKGETQYF. The DNA for the CDR3 is TGCGCCAGCAGCACGGCTGCAGGGAAGGGAGAGACCCAGTACTTC.

The CDR3 here is CASSRAPEQGDTFF. The CDR3 nucleotides are TGTGCCAGCAGCAGAGCCCCCGAACAGGGGGATACTTTCTTT. This chain connects TRBV9 to TRBJ1-1; 8 bases match TRBD1. The CDR3 is 14 amino acids. Trimming removed 4 bases from V and 12 bases from J; junction bases left unmatched: 14. Germline CDR1 is SGDLS and CDR2 is YYNGEE.

This clone came up a few times. This chain connects TRBV30 to TRBJ1-5; a weak D match, TRBD1 (5 bases). The V gene's germline CDR1 is GTSNPN and CDR2 SVGIG (reference sequence). This CDR3 is 12 amino acids long. Trimming took 2 bases from V and 5 from J, leaving 7 bases between them. CDR3 bases: TGTGCCTGGAGTCCGGGGGATCAGCCCCAGCATTTT. Protein product: CAWSPGDQPQHF.

The chain employs TRBV7-2 and TRBJ2-2, with TRBD1 matching 11 bases. This CDR3 has 17 amino acids. Trimming removed 2 bases from V and 7 bases from J; junction bases left unmatched: 9. Germline assignment: CDR1 SGHTA and CDR2 FQGNSA. For the CDR3, the DNA is TGTGCCAGCAGCTTAAGGCGCGGACAGGGGGCTGGCGGGGAGCTGTTTTTT. This sequence encodes CASSLRRGQGAGGELFF.

The V and J genes are TRBV5-1 and TRBJ2-7; 8 bases align to TRBD1. Germline values: CDR1 SGHRS, CDR2 YFSETQ. J gave up 2 bases and V 6 bases, and 7 bases lay outside the gene matches. The CDR3 is made up of 14 amino acids. In DNA form, the CDR3 reads TGCGCCAGCACCCCCGGGACAGGACCCTACGAGCAGTACTTC. Residues: CASTPGTGPYEQYF.

CDR3 amino acids: CASSLWGIQETQYF. CDR3 in DNA: TGTGCCAGCAGTTTATGGGGGATACAAGAGACCCAGTACTTC. This chain connects TRBV27 to TRBJ2-5; D is perhaps TRBD1 or TRBD2 (5 bases each). Germline V lookup: CDR1 MNHEY, CDR2 SMNVEV (reference sequence). V was trimmed by 1 base and J by 2 bases, leaving 8 bases between them. CDR3 length: 14 amino acids.

The rearrangement links TRBV5-1 to TRBJ2-1; the D gene is possibly TRBD1 (6 bases). Germline CDR1 and CDR2: SGHRS and YFSETQ. Between the trimmed V and J ends, which lost 4 bases and 7 bases, there was a span of 9 bases. The CDR3 runs 12 residues. The CDR3 loop reads CASSIGTNEQFF. The CDR3 DNA reads TGCGCCAGCAGCATCGGGACAAATGAGCAGTTCTTC. Full variable domain (remainder filled in from reference TRBV5-1 and TRBJ2-1): KAGVTQTPRYLIKTRGQQVTLSCSPISGHRSVSWYQQTPGQGLQFLFEYFSETQRNKGNFPGRFSGRQFSNSRSEMNVSTLELGDSALYLCASSIGTNEQFFGPGTRLTVL.